This T cell receptor (beta chain) was captured by sequencing in a study of cytotoxic CD8 clonotypes in ibrutinib-treated CLL. On the study more broadly: Sequencing produced an average of roughly 270,000 productive templates and approximately 100,000 productive rearrangements per sample. The study, taken as a whole, reports: Sustained-remission and progressing patients had different sampling times. The study found clonality rose at ibrutinib response, then fell toward baseline at progression.

This CDR3 has 13 residues. Between the trimmed V and J ends, which lost 4 bases and 0 bases, there was a span of 6 bases. The germline gives CDR1 PRHDT, CDR2 FYEKMQ (reference sequence). Only a few counts were recorded for this clone. Its antigen is not known. Measured with immunoSEQ multiplex PCR; TCRdb has only the in-frame clones, and not every one. This table has more than 200,000 clones, about three quarters appearing once. The chain is built from TRBV13 and TRBJ1-1; D is ambiguous. Source: PBMCs, taken after 12 months of ibrutinib treatment. The receptor was isolated from a human donor with chronic lymphocytic leukemia. The CDR3 region is CASSSQLNTEAFF. The CDR3 DNA sequence: TGTGCCAGCAGCTCCCAGTTGAACACTGAAGCTTTCTTT.